This T cell receptor beta chain comes out of a study of graft-versus-host responses after intestinal transplantation. Whole-study context: Isolated intestinal, liver-intestinal, or multivisceral transplants had been given to the recipients. Anti-thymocyte globulin served as induction for all recipients, who then took tacrolimus and steroids for about three years. Findings and caveats of the study: Clonal ratios of graft-versus-host to host-versus-graft in allografts were high for patients exhibiting graft-donor T cell macrochimerism. Recipient-marrow GvH clones were detected, some having first appeared in ileum or blood.

About this clone itself: Its specificity is not known.

TCRdb's copy holds only in-frame clones and misses some; the assay was immunoSEQ multiplex PCR. The sample has tens of thousands of clones, approximately 86% seen once. Trimming stripped 4 bases from V and 1 base from J, with 5 bases between. Per germline, CDR1 KGHSY and CDR2 FQNENV. This CDR3 is built from 13 residues. Processed graft tissue released its intraepithelial and lamina propria lymphocytes. This TCR was recovered from a human patient who received an intestinal transplant, so some T cells may come from the graft donor. The chain links TRBV16 to TRBJ1-5; D gene uncertain. The sample consisted of ileum tissue, taken almost 210 days after intestinal transplant. Here the CDR3 DNA reads TGTGCCAGCAGCCGGGTGAGCAATCAGCCCCAGCATTTT. This sequence encodes CASSRVSNQPQHF.